The 24 T cell receptor beta chains reported below all come from one sample, sequenced in a study of blood T cell repertoires in COVID-19. Method: immunoSEQ multiplex PCR; TCRdb's copy keeps in-frame clones and lacks some. This table has a few hundred thousand clones, about 90% appearing once. Sequencing was carried out using PBMCs or T cells enriched from blood (not recorded which). These receptors were collected from a woman between 25 and 40 years old who had recovered from COVID-19.

CDR3 in amino acids: CASSHWTGNTGELFF. The CDR3 nucleotides are TGCGCCAGCAGCCATTGGACAGGGAACACCGGGGAGCTGTTTTTT. This chain connects TRBV4-1 to TRBJ2-2, with 7 bases identical to TRBD1. Germline lookup yields CDR1 MGHRA and CDR2 YSYEKL. This CDR3 region has 15 residues. The ends lost 3 bases at V and 1 base at J; junction bases unmatched: 2.

V usage is TRBV19 and J usage is TRBJ2-7, with 10 nucleotides matching TRBD1. V trimming: 5 bases; J trimming: 0 bases; junction bases outside the gene matches: 4. Germline V gives CDR1 LNHDA, CDR2 SQIVND (reference sequence). The CDR3 sequence is 15 residues long. The DNA for the CDR3 is TGTGCCAGTAGTCCCCGACAGGGGGCCTCCTACGAGCAGTACTTC. Encoded protein: CASSPRQGASYEQYF.

The rearrangement links TRBV28 to TRBJ1-1, with 7 bases that match TRBD1. CDR3 size: 13 residues. V shed 6 bases, J shed 9 bases, and the junction held 10 bases outside the gene matches. CDR1 is MDHEN and CDR2 is SYDVKM in the germline V gene. This CDR3 reads CASSPGTVSKAFF. CDR3 bases: TGTGCCAGCAGCCCAGGGACAGTTTCAAAAGCTTTCTTT.

The chain uses TRBV15 and TRBJ2-6; D may be TRBD2 (5 bases). The germline V and J ends were trimmed by 0 bases and 0 bases, with 12 bases remaining between them. Germline CDR1 reads LNHNV; CDR2 reads YYDKDF (reference sequence). The CDR3 has 18 amino acids. The CDR3 spells CATSRELRVGSGANVLTF. The CDR3 DNA follows: TGTGCCACCAGCAGAGAACTGAGGGTTGGCTCTGGGGCCAACGTCCTGACTTTC.

The rearrangement links TRBV3-1 (or the pseudogene TRBV3-2) to TRBJ2-7, with a possible D match to TRBD1 (5 bases). V gave up 0 bases and J gave up 1 base, with 10 bases separating them. This CDR3 has 15 residues. From germline, CDR1 is LGHDT and CDR2 YNNKEL (reference sequence). The CDR3 spells CASSQDPGHSYEQYF. The CDR3 region has the DNA TGTGCCAGCAGCCAAGATCCCGGACATTCCTACGAGCAGTACTTC.

The sample holds a few counts of this clone. The CDR3 DNA reads TGTGCCAGCAGCTTGGGGTGGCAGGGGACGGGTGAAAAACTGTTTTTT. Encoded protein: CASSLGWQGTGEKLFF. The chain has TRBV5-5 and TRBJ1-4; possibly TRBD1 for D (6 bases). V was clipped by 0 bases and J by 7 bases, with 16 bases between them. Germline V lookup: CDR1 SGHKS, CDR2 YYEKEE (reference sequence). The CDR3 covers 16 residues.

The chain employs TRBV5-1 and TRBJ2-5; D might be TRBD1 (6 bases). This CDR3 spans 14 amino acids. Between the trimmed V and J ends, which lost 4 bases and 3 bases, there was a span of 13 bases. Germline lookup yields CDR1 SGHRS and CDR2 YFSETQ. This CDR3 reads CASSGMGAEETQYF. CDR3 DNA: TGCGCCAGCAGCGGCATGGGGGCGGAAGAGACCCAGTACTTC.

Only one count was recorded for this clone. The chain is built from TRBV5-4 and TRBJ1-5; possibly TRBD1 for D (6 bases). CDR3 length equals 17 residues. CDR1 and CDR2 (germline): SGHNT, YYREEE (reference sequence). V lost 3 bases, J lost 0 bases, and 16 bases lay in between. Here the CDR3 reads CASSSGGGGNSNQPQHF. CDR3 bases: TGTGCCAGCAGCTCGGGGGGAGGGGGAAATAGCAATCAGCCCCAGCATTTT.

J is TRBJ2-7 and V is TRBV11-2; weak D call: TRBD2 (5 bases). Germline CDR1 and CDR2: SGHAT and FQNNGV. The CDR3 totals 14 residues. V was clipped by 3 bases and J by 5 bases, with 14 bases between them. CDR3 region: CASSFTDGGNEQYF. CDR3 nucleotide sequence: TGTGCCAGCAGCTTTACGGACGGAGGCAACGAGCAGTACTTC.

The genes are TRBV6-6 and TRBJ2-7; 7 bases line up with TRBD1. V trimming: 4 bases; J trimming: 3 bases; junction bases outside the gene matches: 3. The CDR3 has 13 residues. Per germline, CDR1 MNHNY and CDR2 SVGAGI (reference sequence). CDR3 residues: CASSSTGNYEQYF. The CDR3 nucleotides read TGTGCCAGCAGTTCGACAGGGAACTACGAGCAGTACTTC.

The gene calls are TRBV28 and TRBJ1-3; D is perhaps TRBD1 (5 bases). Trimming stripped 3 bases from V and 4 bases from J, with 13 bases between. Germline CDR1 and CDR2: MDHEN and SYDVKM. The CDR3 runs to 15 residues. Here the CDR3 DNA reads TGTGCCAGCAGTTTGAAATCCGGACAAGGAAACACCATATATTTT. This gives the protein CASSLKSGQGNTIYF.

On this clone itself: This specimen includes other DNA sequences encoding the same CDR3. CDR3 loop: CASSFRANYGYTF. The CDR3 DNA reads as TGTGCCAGCAGTTTTCGTGCTAACTATGGCTACACCTTC. The chain carries TRBV12-3 or TRBV12-4 and TRBJ1-2; no definite D call. Trimming removed 3 bases at V and 0 bases at J, with 5 bases between. The CDR3 has 13 amino acids.

The chain has TRBV9 and TRBJ2-1, with D tentatively TRBD2 (6 bases). The CDR3 extends over 14 amino acids. Germline CDR1 SGDLS, CDR2 YYNGEE. V dropped 1 base and J dropped 6 bases, with 11 bases sitting between them. CDR3 nucleotides: TGTGCCAGCAGCGTATTCCCCGGGGGCAATGAGCAGTTCTTC. This gives the protein CASSVFPGGNEQFF.

The chain has TRBV11-3 and TRBJ2-2; 9 nucleotides align to TRBD1. CDR1 is SGHNT and CDR2 is YENEEA in the germline V gene. J was trimmed by 3 bases and V by 5 bases; bases with no gene match: 7. The CDR3 length is 16 residues. CDR3 nucleotide sequence: TGTGCCAGCAGCCCGGGGACAGGGACCTACACCGGGGAGCTGTTTTTT. Translated: CASSPGTGTYTGELFF. Combining the CDR3 with reference TRBV11-3 and TRBJ2-2 gives the whole variable domain EAGVVQSPRYKIIEKKQPVAFWCNPISGHNTLYWYLQNLGQGPELLIRYENEEAVDDSQLPKDRFSAERLKGVDSTLKIQPAELGDSAVYLCASSPGTGTYTGELFFGEGSRLTVL.

This clone was observed a single time. The chain is built from TRBV10-3 and TRBJ1-2, with 9 positions matching TRBD1. V dropped 6 bases and J dropped 8; count of bases not matched to a gene: 4. Germline V gives CDR1 ENHRY, CDR2 SYGVKD. CDR3 length: 12 amino acids. CDR3 sequence: CAIRGQGRGYTF. In DNA, the CDR3 is TGTGCCATCAGAGGACAGGGGAGAGGCTACACCTTC.

This sequence joins TRBV5-1 and TRBJ2-1; 13 nucleotides line up with TRBD2. Germline CDR1 reads SGHRS; CDR2 reads YFSETQ. This CDR3 comprises 14 residues. Trimming cost V 4 bases and J 8 bases; bases outside gene matches: 3. CDR3 amino acids: CASSGTSGVDEQFF. The CDR3, as DNA: TGCGCCAGCAGCGGGACTAGCGGGGTAGATGAGCAGTTCTTC. The full variable domain, in which reference TRBV5-1 and TRBJ2-1 provide the parts outside the CDR3, is KAGVTQTPRYLIKTRGQQVTLSCSPISGHRSVSWYQQTPGQGLQFLFEYFSETQRNKGNFPGRFSGRQFSNSRSEMNVSTLELGDSALYLCASSGTSGVDEQFFGPGTRLTVL.

This chain joins TRBV28 and TRBJ2-1, with 7 bases that match TRBD1. CDR3 length equals 15 residues. The trim removed 7 bases at V and 6 bases at J, leaving 12 bases unmatched. Germline loops: CDR1 MDHEN, CDR2 SYDVKM. CDR3 sequence: CASNEDRVGVNEQFF. In DNA form, the CDR3 reads TGTGCCAGCAACGAAGACAGGGTAGGTGTCAATGAGCAGTTCTTC.

The V and J genes are TRBV19 and TRBJ2-1, with D perhaps TRBD2 (5 bases). This CDR3 region has 14 residues. Germline CDR1 is LNHDA and CDR2 is SQIVND (reference sequence). V was shortened by 5 bases and J by 0 bases, with 8 bases between the two germline ends. The CDR3 nucleotides are TGTGCCAGTAGTGCCGGGGACTCCTACAATGAGCAGTTCTTC. This encodes CASSAGDSYNEQFF. Full variable domain (rest looked up from reference TRBV19 and TRBJ2-1): DGGITQSPKYLFRKEGQNVTLSCEQNLNHDAMYWYRQDPGQGLRLIYYSQIVNDFQKGDIAEGYSVSREKKESFPLTVTSAQKNPTAFYLCASSAGDSYNEQFFGPGTRLTVL.

The chain couples TRBV7-9 to TRBJ2-5; TRBD2 matches 12 bases. V shed 4 bases, J shed 5 bases, and the junction held 8 bases outside the gene matches. The length of the CDR3 is 16 residues. The germline CDR1 and CDR2 sequences are SEHNR and FQNEAQ (reference sequence). The CDR3 loop reads CASSYSLAGGVETQYF. The CDR3 DNA reads as TGTGCCAGCAGCTATTCGCTAGCGGGAGGGGTGGAGACCCAGTACTTC.

CDR3 region: CASSFRQDDEKLFF. For the CDR3, the DNA is TGTGCCAGCAGTTTCAGGCAGGATGATGAAAAACTGTTTTTT. The chain uses TRBV27 and TRBJ1-4; D is unresolved. The CDR3 is 14 amino acids. CDR1 is MNHEY, CDR2 SMNVEV, per germline (reference sequence). V was trimmed by 3 bases and J by 6 bases, leaving 11 bases between them.

This sequence joins TRBV28 and TRBJ1-3; tentative D call: TRBD1 (6 bases). The V gene lost 5 bases and the J gene lost 5 bases, with 19 bases spanning the gap. Looked up from germline, CDR1 is MDHEN and CDR2 is SYDVKM. The CDR3 runs 16 residues. CDR3 in DNA: TGTGCCAGCAGTACCCAGGGGACACGACTTAGAAACACCATATATTTT. Translating gives CASSTQGTRLRNTIYF.

This rearrangement joins TRBV3-1 (or the pseudogene TRBV3-2) to TRBJ2-2; TRBD2 matches at 7 bases. Trimming cost V 4 bases and J 6 bases; bases outside gene matches: 8. The length of the CDR3 is 15 residues. Germline CDR1 reads LGHDT; CDR2 reads YNNKEL (reference sequence). CDR3: CASSPRTSPPGELFF. Written as DNA, the CDR3 is TGTGCCAGCAGCCCCAGGACTAGTCCCCCCGGGGAGCTGTTTTTT.

In its sample, this clone was seen once. The J gene is TRBJ2-3, the V gene TRBV14; possible D gene TRBD2, 6 bases. This CDR3 comprises 15 residues. The germline CDR1 and CDR2 sequences are SGHDN and FVKESK. V was trimmed by 5 bases and J by 0 bases, leaving 12 bases between them. The CDR3 loop reads CASSFSGSSTDTQYF. The DNA of the CDR3 is TGTGCCAGCAGCTTTAGCGGATCTAGCACAGATACGCAGTATTTT.

The chain links TRBV3-1 (or the pseudogene TRBV3-2) to TRBJ2-6; D is ambiguous. The CDR3 has 14 amino acids. V lost 7 bases and J lost 0, with 7 bases in between. Germline V CDR1 and CDR2: LGHDT, YNNKEL (reference sequence). The CDR3, as DNA: TGTGCCAGCAAATCGAGCTCTGGGGCCAACGTCCTGACTTTC. This translates into CASKSSSGANVLTF.